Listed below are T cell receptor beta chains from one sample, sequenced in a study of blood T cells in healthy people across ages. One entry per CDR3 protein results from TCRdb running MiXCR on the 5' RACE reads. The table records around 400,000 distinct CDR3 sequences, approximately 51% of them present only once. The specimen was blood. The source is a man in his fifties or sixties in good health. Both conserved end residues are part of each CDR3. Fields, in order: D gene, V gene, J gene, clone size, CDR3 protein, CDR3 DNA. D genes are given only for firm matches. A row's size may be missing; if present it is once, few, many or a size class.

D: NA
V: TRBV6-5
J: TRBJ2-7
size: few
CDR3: CASSYAQEGGEQYF
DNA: TGTGCCAGCAGTTACGCTCAAGAAGGGGGCGAGCAGTACTTC

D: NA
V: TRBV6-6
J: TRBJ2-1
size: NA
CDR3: CASSATSGFDEQFF
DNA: TGTGCCAGCAGTGCCACTTCCGGGTTCGATGAGCAGTTCTTC

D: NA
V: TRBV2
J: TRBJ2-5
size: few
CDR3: CASSVSRETQYF
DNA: TGTGCCAGCAGTGTTTCGAGAGAGACCCAGTACTTC

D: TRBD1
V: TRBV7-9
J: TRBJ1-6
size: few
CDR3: CASSAGTDNSPLHF
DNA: TGTGCCAGCAGCGCCGGGACAGATAATTCACCCCTCCACTTT

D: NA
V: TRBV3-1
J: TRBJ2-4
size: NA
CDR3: CASSQGENIQYF
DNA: TGTGCCAGCAGCCAGGGGGAAAACATTCAGTACTTC

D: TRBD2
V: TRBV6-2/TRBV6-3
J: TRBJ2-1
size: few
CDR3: CASSKTSGRSYNEQFF
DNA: TGTGCCAGCAGTAAAACTAGCGGGAGGTCCTACAATGAGCAGTTCTTC

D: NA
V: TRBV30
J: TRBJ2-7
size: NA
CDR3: CACPCSTGYEQYF
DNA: TGTGCCTGCCCCTGTTCGACTGGCTACGAGCAGTACTTC

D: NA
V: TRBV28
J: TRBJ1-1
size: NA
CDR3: CASSLGGAENTEAFF
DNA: TGTGCCAGCAGTTTAGGTGGGGCAGAGAACACTGAAGCTTTCTTT

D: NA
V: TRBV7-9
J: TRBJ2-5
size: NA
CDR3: CASSPHMGRETQYF
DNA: TGTGCCAGCAGCCCCCACATGGGAAGAGAGACCCAGTACTTC

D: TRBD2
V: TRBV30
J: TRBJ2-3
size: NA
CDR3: CAWSVGAGDTDTQYF
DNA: TGTGCCTGGAGTGTAGGGGCGGGAGACACAGATACGCAGTATTTT

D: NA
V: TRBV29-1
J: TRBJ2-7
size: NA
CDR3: CSVESPERYEQYF
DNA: TGCAGCGTTGAGAGCCCAGAACGATACGAGCAGTACTTC

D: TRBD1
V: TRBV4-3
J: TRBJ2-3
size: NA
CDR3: CASSQDRRQGATDTQYF
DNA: TGCGCCAGCAGCCAAGATCGGAGACAGGGGGCCACAGATACGCAGTATTTT

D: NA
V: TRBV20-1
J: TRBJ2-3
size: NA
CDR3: CSALRTAGDTQYF
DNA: TGCAGTGCCCTCCGGACCGCCGGGGATACGCAGTATTTT

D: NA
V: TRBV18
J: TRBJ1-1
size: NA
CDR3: CASSRPGTVNTEAFF
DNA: TGTGCCAGCTCACGACCAGGGACGGTGAACACTGAAGCTTTCTTT

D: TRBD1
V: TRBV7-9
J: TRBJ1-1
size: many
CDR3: CASSSRQGMNTEAFF
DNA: TGTGCCAGCAGCTCTAGACAGGGGATGAACACTGAAGCTTTCTTT

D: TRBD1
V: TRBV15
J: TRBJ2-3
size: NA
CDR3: CATSGNRQGRDTQYF
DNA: TGTGCCACCAGCGGCAATCGACAGGGCCGCGATACGCAGTATTTT

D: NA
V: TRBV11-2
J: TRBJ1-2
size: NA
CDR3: CASSLATGFYGYTF
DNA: TGTGCCAGCAGCTTAGCGACCGGGTTTTATGGCTACACCTTC

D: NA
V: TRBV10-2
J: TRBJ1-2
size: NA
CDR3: CASSEGGDLYGYTF
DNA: TGCGCCAGCAGTGAGGGGGGCGACCTGTATGGCTACACCTTC

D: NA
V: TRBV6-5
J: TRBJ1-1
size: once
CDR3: CASSYSGELNTEAFF
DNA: TGTGCCAGCAGTTACTCTGGCGAATTGAACACTGAAGCTTTCTTT

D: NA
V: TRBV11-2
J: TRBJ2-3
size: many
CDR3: CASSPPGPYTDTQYF
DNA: TGTGCCAGCAGCCCCCCCGGGCCATACACAGATACGCAGTATTTT